The present T cell receptor beta chain was sequenced within a study of CD8 T cells in ankylosing spondylitis. As for this clonotype: Its antigen is undetermined.

A quantitative 5'-RACE method, one with molecular barcodes, was used to make TCR beta libraries. TCRdb independently ran MiXCR on the 5' RACE reads; one entry per CDR3 protein. The sample includes 100,000 or so distinct CDR3 sequences, less than 25% of them seen just once. The V and J ends lost 3 bases and 0 bases, in that order; junction bases with no gene match: 2. The CDR3 runs 14 residues. In germline, CDR1 is SGHTA, CDR2 FQGNSA. Study observations and caveats: Previous work reported some of these motif variants in the synovial fluid and blood of reactive arthritis. What appeared characteristic of ankylosing spondylitis blood was a TCR beta motif of fewer than ten highly homologous variants.

This receptor was identified in a male donor with ankylosing spondylitis. Material for sequencing was synovial fluid, either unsorted or a sorted T cell fraction (not recorded which). The chain recombines TRBV7-2 with TRBJ2-7, with 7 bases aligning to TRBD2. CDR3: CASSFTSASYEQYF. Here the CDR3 DNA reads TGTGCCAGCAGCTTCACTAGCGCCTCCTACGAGCAGTACTTC.